The sequence of this TCR beta chain was determined in a study of low-dose radiotherapy and immunotherapy resistance in tumors. For the study at large: Cohort 1 received 0.5 Gy per fraction every 2 weeks, totaling 6.5 Gy.

Alpha and beta chains were covered, as first-strand cDNA relied on TRAV- and TRBV-specific primers. TCRs underwent 20 PCR cycles of amplification with a constant-region primer and V-primer adapter. From the reads, TCRdb called clonotypes with MiXCR, one entry per CDR3 protein. This sample has almost 40,000 distinct CDR3 sequences, with roughly 28% found just once. Germline lookup yields CDR1 MNHEY and CDR2 SVGEGT. V was clipped by 6 bases and J by 4 bases; unmatched bases: 4. The CDR3 is made up of 14 amino acids. The time point denotes: before trial treatment. The sequenced sample was PBMCs, obtained before treatment. This TCR was recovered from a male donor with gallbladder cancer. This sequence joins TRBV6-2 or TRBV6-3 and TRBJ2-7, with 12 bases matching TRBD2. In DNA, the CDR3 is TGTGCCAGCAGAGGACTAGCGGGAAGGTACGAGCAGTACTTC. This encodes CASRGLAGRYEQYF.